This T cell receptor (beta chain) originates from a study of a mutant IDH1 vaccine in newly diagnosed glioma. General study results and limits: Changes to the top peripheral T cell clonotypes appeared unrelated to pseudoprogression.

Time point: week 11, during vaccination. Every single dose of the vaccine, 300 ug of mutant IDH1 20-mer peptide, came with topical imiquimod. Germline CDR1 LNHNV, CDR2 YYDKDF (reference sequence). The CDR3 is 16 amino acids. V lost 0 bases and J lost 2; bases outside the gene matches: 4. Using immunoSEQ multiplex PCR, the repertoire was profiled, and TCRdb retains in-frame clones only, with some absent. In the table there are tens of thousands of clones, about 78% of which are singletons. Comments on this clone: Antigen unknown.

V and J are TRBV15 and TRBJ1-3, with 7 bases that match TRBD1. This specimen was PBMCs, taken from a glioma patient whose treatment included an IDH1 peptide vaccine. The receptor was derived from a woman between 18 and 30 years old with glioma. Written as DNA, the CDR3 is TGTGCCACCAGCAGAGATTTAGGGACAGCTGGAAACACCATATATTTT. Protein product: CATSRDLGTAGNTIYF.